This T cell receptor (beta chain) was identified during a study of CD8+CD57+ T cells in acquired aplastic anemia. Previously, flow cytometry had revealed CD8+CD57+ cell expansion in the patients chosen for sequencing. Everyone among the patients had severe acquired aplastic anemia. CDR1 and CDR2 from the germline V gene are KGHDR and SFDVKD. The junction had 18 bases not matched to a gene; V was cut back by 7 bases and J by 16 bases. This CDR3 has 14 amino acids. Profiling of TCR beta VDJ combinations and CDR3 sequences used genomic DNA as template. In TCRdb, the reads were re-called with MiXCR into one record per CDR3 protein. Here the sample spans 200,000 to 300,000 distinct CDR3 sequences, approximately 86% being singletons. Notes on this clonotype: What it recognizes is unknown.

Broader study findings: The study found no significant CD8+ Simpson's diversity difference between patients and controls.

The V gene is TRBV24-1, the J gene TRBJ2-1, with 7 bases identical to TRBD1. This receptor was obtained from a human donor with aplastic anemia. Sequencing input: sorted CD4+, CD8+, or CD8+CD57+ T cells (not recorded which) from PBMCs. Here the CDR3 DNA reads TGTGCCACCAGGGAACAAAACACAGGGGATGAGTATTTCTTC. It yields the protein CATREQNTGDEYFF.